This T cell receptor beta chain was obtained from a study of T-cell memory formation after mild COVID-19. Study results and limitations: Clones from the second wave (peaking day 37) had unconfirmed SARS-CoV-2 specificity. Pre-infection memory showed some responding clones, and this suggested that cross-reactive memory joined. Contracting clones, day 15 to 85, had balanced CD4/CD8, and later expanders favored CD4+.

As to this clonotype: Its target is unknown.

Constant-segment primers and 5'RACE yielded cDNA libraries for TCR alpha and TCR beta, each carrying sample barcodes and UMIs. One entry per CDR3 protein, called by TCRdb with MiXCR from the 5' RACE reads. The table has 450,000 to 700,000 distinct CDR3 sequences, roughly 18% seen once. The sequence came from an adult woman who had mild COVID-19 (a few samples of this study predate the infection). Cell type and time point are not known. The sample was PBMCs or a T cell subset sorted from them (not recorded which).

CDR3 sequence: CRGAGGGRTDTQYF. CDR3 DNA: TGCAGGGGGGCCGGCGGGGGGCGCACAGATACGCAGTATTTT. V and J are TRBV20-1 and TRBJ2-3; 8 bases are a match to TRBD2. CDR1 is DFQATT and CDR2 is SNEGSKA in the germline V gene (reference sequence). This CDR3 is 14 amino acids long.